The 28 T cell receptor beta chains listed next were all sequenced from one sample in a study of cytomegalovirus exposure and HLA in healthy donors. Using immunoSEQ multiplex PCR, the repertoire was profiled, and TCRdb retains in-frame clones only, with some absent. The sample has 150,000 to 200,000 clones; approximately 87% are singletons. Sequences were obtained from PBMCs. The receptor source for this set is a woman aged 25 to 39 in good health and CMV-seronegative.

The count of this clone is one. The chain is built from TRBV7-6 and TRBJ1-4, with D hard to call. V was shortened by 6 bases and J by 1 base, with 9 bases between the two germline ends. The germline V gene encodes CDR1 SGHVS and CDR2 FNYEAQ. The CDR3 runs to 14 residues. CDR3 coding DNA: TGTGCCAGCAGGTCCCTAGGAACTAATGAAAAACTGTTTTTT. Protein sequence: CASRSLGTNEKLFF.

This rearrangement joins TRBV10-2 to TRBJ1-1; D remains ambiguous. The V and J ends lost 4 bases and 0 bases respectively, with 6 bases between them. There are 13 residues in the CDR3. The germline V gene has CDR1 WSHSY and CDR2 SAAADI. The CDR3 reads CASSVLLNTEAFF. The CDR3 coding sequence is TGCGCCAGCAGTGTATTACTGAACACTGAAGCTTTCTTT.

The J gene is TRBJ1-1, the V gene TRBV9, with 7 nucleotides matching TRBD1. The CDR3 consists of 13 residues. Per germline, CDR1 SGDLS and CDR2 YYNGEE. V lost 4 bases and J lost 8; bases outside the gene matches: 8. CDR3 sequence: CASSLGTEGEAFF. In DNA form, the CDR3 reads TGTGCCAGCAGCCTGGGGACAGAGGGGGAAGCTTTCTTT.

This clone was counted once. This rearrangement joins TRBV20-1 to TRBJ2-1; no firm D call. V dropped 1 base and J dropped 10 bases, with 8 bases sitting between them. The CDR3 totals 11 residues. The germline V gene encodes CDR1 DFQATT and CDR2 SNEGSKA (reference sequence). CDR3 protein: CSARVSKEQFF. CDR3 sequence (DNA): TGCAGTGCTAGAGTAAGTAAAGAGCAGTTCTTC.

The V and J genes are TRBV5-4 and TRBJ2-7, with 8 bases that match TRBD2. This CDR3 contains 16 residues. Germline V gene data show CDR1 as SGHNT and CDR2 as YYREEE (reference sequence). The junction had 13 bases not matched to a gene; V was cut back by 2 bases and J by 6 bases. CDR3 nucleotides: TGTGCCAGCAGCTTCGATTCCGGGACTAGTGTATCCGAGCAGTACTTC. This sequence encodes CASSFDSGTSVSEQYF.

V is TRBV29-1 and J is TRBJ1-1, with D tentatively TRBD1 (5 bases). V gave up 4 bases and J gave up 4 bases, with 13 bases separating them. The germline V gene encodes CDR1 SQVTM and CDR2 ANQGSEA. The CDR3 covers 13 residues. As DNA, the CDR3 is TGCAGCGTTGTGGGGGTATTAAGCACTGAAGCTTTCTTT. Its protein is CSVVGVLSTEAFF.

This clone was counted a single time. This chain uses TRBV29-1 with TRBJ1-2; D is ambiguous. CDR3 length equals 11 residues. V shed 2 bases and J shed 4 bases, with 5 bases lying between them. In germline, CDR1 is SQVTM, CDR2 ANQGSEA. The CDR3 region is CSVELGYGYTF. The CDR3 DNA reads as TGCAGCGTTGAACTTGGCTATGGCTACACCTTC.

This chain connects TRBV7-3 to TRBJ2-1; TRBD2 might be the D (5 bases). The germline V gene encodes CDR1 SGHTA and CDR2 FQGTGA. The CDR3 runs 13 residues. V lost 5 bases and J 9 bases, leaving 14 bases between the germline ends. CDR3 sequence reads: CASSATRVAEQFF. As DNA, the CDR3 is TGTGCCAGCAGCGCGACGAGGGTGGCTGAGCAGTTCTTC.

The V and J genes are TRBV5-6 and TRBJ2-2; D may be TRBD1 (6 bases). This CDR3 comprises 16 residues. Trimming removed 0 bases from V and 2 bases from J, with 11 bases in between. Germline CDR1 is SGHDT and CDR2 is YYEEEE. The CDR3: CASSLEQGENTGELFF. CDR3 sequence (DNA): TGTGCCAGCAGCTTGGAACAGGGAGAAAACACCGGGGAGCTGTTTTTT. Looking up the rest from reference TRBV5-6 and TRBJ2-2 gives the full variable domain: DAGVTQSPTHLIKTRGQQVTLRCSPKSGHDTVSWYQQALGQGPQFIFQYYEEEERQRGNFPDRFSGHQFPNYSSELNVNALLLGDSALYLCASSLEQGENTGELFFGEGSRLTVL.

As regards this clone: One end of the junction fails to match germline, which may point to a read error. This sequence joins TRBV27 and TRBJ1-6, with D unclear. This CDR3 has 17 residues. Germline loops: CDR1 MNHEY, CDR2 SMNVEV (reference sequence). CDR3 sequence: CASSLSAGSSYNSPLHF. The DNA for the CDR3 is TGTGCCAGCAGCTTATCCGCGGGGAGCTCCTATAATTCACCCCTCCACTTT.

This chain links TRBV6-1 with TRBJ1-6; D unresolved. The CDR3 sequence is 14 residues long. CDR1 and CDR2 (germline): MNHNS, SASEGT. Trimming shortened V by 5 bases and J by 0 bases, and 5 bases separated the two germline ends. The chain's CDR3 is CASSSVSYNSPLHF. The CDR3 DNA reads as TGTGCCAGCAGTTCAGTCTCCTATAATTCACCCCTCCACTTT.

The chain joins TRBV7-9 to TRBJ1-2, with 8 positions matching TRBD1. The CDR3 is made up of 14 amino acids. Per the germline V gene, CDR1 is SEHNR and CDR2 is FQNEAQ (reference sequence). The trim removed 3 bases at V and 3 bases at J, leaving 3 bases unmatched. Here the CDR3 DNA reads TGTGCCAGCAGCTTGACGACAGGGGACTATGGCTACACCTTC. Protein sequence: CASSLTTGDYGYTF.

The table lists this clone with a few counts. This likely comes from a read error, as the CDR3 has no conserved phenylalanine or tryptophan at its end. The DNA is omitted, as the CDR3 cannot be located on it reliably, and the CDR3 follows TCRdb's listing. This sequence joins TRBV6-1 and TRBJ1-1; TRBD1, the D gene given by the table, was not confirmed from the DNA. Germline CDR1 MNHNS, CDR2 SASEGT. The CDR3 adds up to 12 amino acids, both ends counted. CDR3 sequence: CASSPGYLFHSI.

The rearrangement joins TRBV4-3 to TRBJ1-6, with 7 bases fitting TRBD1. Losses at the gene ends were 1 base for V and 9 bases for J; bases not matched to a gene: 3. This CDR3 region has 14 residues. Per the germline V gene, CDR1 is LGHNA and CDR2 is YSLEER. Written as DNA, the CDR3 is TGCGCCAGCAGCCAAGGCCAGGGGGTTTCACCCCTCCACTTT. Translating it yields CASSQGQGVSPLHF.

The gene calls are TRBV4-1 and TRBJ1-4; 7 nucleotides align to TRBD1. Germline CDR1 is MGHRA and CDR2 is YSYEKL. The CDR3 loop spans 15 amino acids. V trimming: 1 base; J trimming: 12 bases; junction bases outside the gene matches: 11. In DNA, the CDR3 is TGCGCCAGCAGCCAAGCCCCAGGACAGGCGGCGGAACTGTTTTTT. It encodes CASSQAPGQAAELFF.

The chain uses TRBV29-1 and TRBJ1-2, with D unresolved. Germline loops: CDR1 SQVTM, CDR2 ANQGSEA. V shed 4 bases and J shed 1 base, with 10 bases lying between them. This CDR3 has 13 amino acids. The CDR3 DNA reads as TGCAGCGTTGCCGTCGTGTATAACTATGGCTACACCTTC. Residues: CSVAVVYNYGYTF.

This chain uses TRBV25-1 with TRBJ2-7; 8 nucleotides line up with TRBD2. Germline V gene lookup returns CDR1 MGHDK and CDR2 SYGVNS. The CDR3 is 15 amino acids. With 1 base clipped from V and 4 bases from J, the junction kept 6 bases outside the gene matches. DNA for the CDR3: TGTGCCAGCAGTGAATTTGCTAGCGGGCGTTACGAGCAGTACTTC. The encoded protein is CASSEFASGRYEQYF.

J is TRBJ1-2 and V is TRBV4-1; D may be TRBD1 (6 bases). Trimming removed 2 bases from V and 6 bases from J, with 16 bases in between. This CDR3 region has 15 residues. Germline V gene data show CDR1 as MGHRA and CDR2 as YSYEKL. The CDR3 bases are TGCGCCAGCAGCCAAAGTGCGGGGGGGCTAAATGGCTACACCTTC. It translates to CASSQSAGGLNGYTF.

The genes are TRBV27 and TRBJ2-1; 10 nucleotides match TRBD2. V shed 2 bases, J shed 8 bases, and the junction held 9 bases outside the gene matches. This CDR3 comprises 16 residues. Germline CDR1 reads MNHEY; CDR2 reads SMNVEV (reference sequence). The CDR3 here is CASSLVAVLAGDEQFF. As DNA, the CDR3 is TGTGCCAGCAGTTTAGTTGCGGTGCTAGCGGGAGATGAGCAGTTCTTC.

This rearrangement joins TRBV18 to TRBJ1-5; possible D gene TRBD1, 5 bases. This CDR3 has 14 residues. Per the germline V gene, CDR1 is KGHSH and CDR2 is LQKENI. Trimming took 3 bases from V and 3 from J, leaving 9 bases between them. The CDR3 is CASSPGRANQPQHF. CDR3 coding DNA: TGTGCCAGCTCACCGGGCAGGGCCAATCAGCCCCAGCATTTT.

This clone has more than one count but fewer than ten. The sample carries other DNA sequences with the same CDR3. The rearrangement uses TRBV9 and TRBJ1-2; 8 bases match TRBD1. J was trimmed by 2 bases and V by 0 bases; bases with no gene match: 0. The germline CDR1 and CDR2 sequences are SGDLS and YYNGEE. This CDR3 comprises 14 residues. The CDR3 DNA follows: TGTGCCAGCAGCGTAGGACAGGGGAACTATGGCTACACCTTC. Protein sequence: CASSVGQGNYGYTF.

The chain joins TRBV29-1 to TRBJ2-1; a possible D gene is TRBD1 (6 bases). CDR1 and CDR2 (germline): SQVTM, ANQGSEA. The CDR3 extends over 14 amino acids. V gave up 4 bases and J gave up 5 bases, with 15 bases separating them. Here the CDR3 reads CSVVGERGNNEQFF. The CDR3 region has the DNA TGCAGCGTTGTGGGGGAAAGGGGGAACAATGAGCAGTTCTTC.

The chain is built from TRBV30 and TRBJ2-3; 12 positions agree with TRBD2. This CDR3 region has 19 residues. The V gene end was trimmed by 1 base and the J gene end by 2 bases; junction bases not matched to a gene: 13. CDR1 GTSNPN and CDR2 SVGIG come from the germline V gene (reference sequence). CDR3 nucleotides: TGTGCCTGGAGTGACAGACTAGCGGGAGTTTGGGGAAACACAGATACGCAGTATTTT. Amino acid sequence: CAWSDRLAGVWGNTDTQYF.

The chain is built from TRBV7-6 and TRBJ2-7, with no clear D. From germline, CDR1 is SGHVS and CDR2 FNYEAQ. Trimming cost V 2 bases and J 3 bases, with 11 bases left between them. The CDR3 is 14 residues long. This CDR3 reads CASSLLPENYEQYF. The CDR3 DNA sequence: TGTGCCAGCAGCTTACTTCCGGAAAACTACGAGCAGTACTTC.

This rearrangement joins TRBV27 to TRBJ2-1; no clear D gene. Looked up from germline, CDR1 is MNHEY and CDR2 is SMNVEV (reference sequence). The ends were cut back, 3 bases at V and 4 bases at J, with 7 bases in the middle. The CDR3 contains 13 residues. CDR3 DNA sequence: TGTGCCAGCAGTTTCTGGCGATACAATGAGCAGTTCTTC. Amino acid sequence: CASSFWRYNEQFF.

The chain joins TRBV7-2 to TRBJ2-7; a weak D match, TRBD2 (5 bases). Germline V CDR1 and CDR2: SGHTA, FQGNSA. This CDR3 is built from 13 residues. The V gene lost 2 bases and the J gene lost 2 bases, with 7 bases spanning the gap. CDR3 DNA sequence: TGTGCCAGCAGCTTAACGGGAACCTACGAGCAGTACTTC. It translates to CASSLTGTYEQYF.

Concerning this clone itself: The junction and the germline gene differ at one end; a read error may be behind it. The J gene is TRBJ2-5, the V gene TRBV7-7; possible D gene TRBD2, 7 bases. Germline assignment: CDR1 SSHAT and CDR2 FNYEAQ (reference sequence). The CDR3 spans 15 residues. For the CDR3, the DNA is TGTGCTAGCAGCTTGTCGCCGGGGGGCGGCGAGACCCAGTACTTC. Protein product: CASSLSPGGGETQYF.

The V call is TRBV9, the J call TRBJ2-2; the match to TRBD1 covers 7 bases. The V and J ends lost 4 bases and 0 bases, in that order; junction bases with no gene match: 6. The germline gives CDR1 SGDLS, CDR2 YYNGEE. This CDR3 has 16 amino acids. The CDR3 DNA reads as TGTGCCAGCAGCTCCGAGACAGGGACGAACACCGGGGAGCTGTTTTTT. Translation gives CASSSETGTNTGELFF.